This T cell receptor (beta chain) originates from a study of regulatory T cells in long-lasting Graves disease. Study-level background: Patients with new Graves' disease had used antithyroid drugs below 3 months. Study-level results: Owing to a sample size that was small, accuracy may have been reduced.

Indicated time point: newly diagnosed GD, antithyroid drugs for less than 3 months. Construction of the TCR library relied on RNA isolated from PBMCs. This clonotype was seen repeatedly, ten times or more. Its antigen is unidentified. CDR3 regions were amplified by Arm-PCR using iRepertoire HTBI primers to build TCR beta libraries. TCRdb called the multiplex PCR reads again in MiXCR, with one record for every CDR3 protein. The data contain about 420,000 distinct CDR3 sequences, about 16% of them seen just once; the ten biggest clones take up about 25%. The germline CDR1 and CDR2 sequences are SGHKS and YYEKEE (reference sequence). Trimming stripped 0 bases from V and 0 bases from J, with 10 bases between. The CDR3 covers 15 residues. These data were also reused for a study on T cells in Graves' hyperthyroidism and ophthalmopathy. That source reports: HTBI primers were the set used in a first-round RT-PCR of the TCR CDR3. The blood repertoire included most of the expanded thyroid clonotypes above 0.001.

Sample: peripheral blood mononuclear cells (PBMCs), taken at new diagnosis, from a patient treated with antithyroid drugs. The receptor was derived from a woman younger than 35 with Graves disease. The gene calls are TRBV5-5 and TRBJ2-7; D is uncertain. CDR3 sequence reads: CASSLGPESSYEQYF. CDR3 nucleotides: TGTGCCAGCAGCTTGGGGCCAGAGAGCTCCTACGAGCAGTACTTC.